Listed below are T cell receptor beta chains from one sample, sequenced in a study of blood T cell repertoires in COVID-19. Some clones are missing from TCRdb's copy, which holds only in-frame ones; the method was immunoSEQ multiplex PCR. The sample contains approximately 480,000 clones, approximately 92% of which appear only once. The specimen sequenced was peripheral blood. Receptors originate from a man between 18 and 29 years old with COVID-19, enrolled during active disease. Each CDR3 is given with its conserved first and last residue. The order of the fields is CDR3 protein, V gene, J gene, CDR3 length, clone size. Expanded clones are given a class, and other clones once, few, many or no size at all.

CDR3 protein: CASSKCRSEQYF; V gene: TRBV21-1; J gene: TRBJ2-7; CDR3 length: 12; clone size: .
CDR3 protein: CASSQVGGFGELFF; V gene: TRBV3-1/TRBV3-2; J gene: TRBJ2-2; CDR3 length: 14; clone size: .
CDR3 protein: CASGAGGPEAFF; V gene: TRBV5-6; J gene: TRBJ1-1; CDR3 length: 12; clone size: .
CDR3 protein: CASSIGDRHASYEQYF; V gene: TRBV19; J gene: TRBJ2-7; CDR3 length: 16; clone size: few
CDR3 protein: CASSLAGAAGAYEQYF; V gene: TRBV7-6; J gene: TRBJ2-7; CDR3 length: 16; clone size: .
CDR3 protein: CASSAKTSYEQYF; V gene: TRBV7-9; J gene: TRBJ2-7; CDR3 length: 13; clone size: .
CDR3 protein: CASLGRGGSSYEQYF; V gene: TRBV10-2; J gene: TRBJ2-7; CDR3 length: 15; clone size: few
CDR3 protein: CASSLGGGSYNEQFF; V gene: TRBV28; J gene: TRBJ2-1; CDR3 length: 15; clone size: .
CDR3 protein: CASSGGQTYEQYF; V gene: TRBV5-1; J gene: TRBJ2-7; CDR3 length: 13; clone size: .
CDR3 protein: CASIDPGMGYGYTF; V gene: TRBV6-6; J gene: TRBJ1-2; CDR3 length: 14; clone size: .
CDR3 protein: CASSQYSGEQYF; V gene: TRBV7-2; J gene: TRBJ2-7; CDR3 length: 12; clone size: .
CDR3 protein: CASSEGGTSGYEQYF; V gene: TRBV25-1; J gene: TRBJ2-7; CDR3 length: 15; clone size: .
CDR3 protein: CASSPRTGTGELFF; V gene: TRBV18; J gene: TRBJ2-2; CDR3 length: 14; clone size: .
CDR3 protein: CASSRQHTGELFF; V gene: TRBV4-1; J gene: TRBJ2-2; CDR3 length: 13; clone size: .
CDR3 protein: CASSRTGAFNSPLHF; V gene: TRBV11-3; J gene: TRBJ1-6; CDR3 length: 15; clone size: .
CDR3 protein: CATSDPSGTSGYNEQFF; V gene: TRBV24-1; J gene: TRBJ2-1; CDR3 length: 17; clone size: .
CDR3 protein: CASSIEGPSSYNSPLHF; V gene: TRBV19; J gene: TRBJ1-6; CDR3 length: 17; clone size: .
CDR3 protein: CASSTGTLREQYF; V gene: TRBV19; J gene: TRBJ2-7; CDR3 length: 13; clone size: once
CDR3 protein: CATSRGQGASYEQYF; V gene: TRBV24-1; J gene: TRBJ2-7; CDR3 length: 15; clone size: .
CDR3 protein: CATSGIGETQYF; V gene: TRBV27; J gene: TRBJ2-5; CDR3 length: 12; clone size: .
CDR3 protein: CASRIWTGMEEETQYF; V gene: TRBV5-1; J gene: TRBJ2-5; CDR3 length: 16; clone size: .
CDR3 protein: CASSEQGATEAFF; V gene: TRBV2; J gene: TRBJ1-1; CDR3 length: 13; clone size: .
CDR3 protein: CASSQRTGVGSYEQYF; V gene: TRBV7-9; J gene: TRBJ2-7; CDR3 length: 16; clone size: .
CDR3 protein: CSARLGGVAFF; V gene: TRBV20-1; J gene: TRBJ1-1; CDR3 length: 11; clone size: .
CDR3 protein: CATSDRGQGNEKLFF; V gene: TRBV24-1; J gene: TRBJ1-4; CDR3 length: 15; clone size: once
CDR3 protein: CASSQGQGNEKLFF; V gene: TRBV4-2; J gene: TRBJ1-4; CDR3 length: 14; clone size: .
CDR3 protein: CASSVATRSTEAFF; V gene: TRBV9; J gene: TRBJ1-1; CDR3 length: 14; clone size: .
CDR3 protein: CASSRRGQLGGSPLHF; V gene: TRBV14; J gene: TRBJ1-6; CDR3 length: 16; clone size: .
CDR3 protein: CASSESGPRENIQYF; V gene: TRBV25-1; J gene: TRBJ2-4; CDR3 length: 15; clone size: .
CDR3 protein: CASSQDLLAGVTDTQYF; V gene: TRBV14; J gene: TRBJ2-3; CDR3 length: 17; clone size: .
CDR3 protein: CASSQDPPVAKNIQYF; V gene: TRBV14; J gene: TRBJ2-4; CDR3 length: 16; clone size: .
CDR3 protein: CASSLTGTLSTGELFF; V gene: TRBV19; J gene: TRBJ2-2; CDR3 length: 16; clone size: few
CDR3 protein: CASSREAGKNTEAFF; V gene: TRBV5-1; J gene: TRBJ1-1; CDR3 length: 15; clone size: .
CDR3 protein: CASSRMTGNYGYTF; V gene: TRBV5-8; J gene: TRBJ1-2; CDR3 length: 14; clone size: .
CDR3 protein: CASSESRRLGLETQYF; V gene: TRBV2; J gene: TRBJ2-5; CDR3 length: 16; clone size: .
CDR3 protein: CASSQGLNQPQHF; V gene: TRBV19; J gene: TRBJ1-5; CDR3 length: 13; clone size: .
CDR3 protein: CASSPSQGDGYTF; V gene: TRBV18; J gene: TRBJ1-2; CDR3 length: 13; clone size: once
CDR3 protein: CASSQSAGANEQFF; V gene: TRBV23-1; J gene: TRBJ2-1; CDR3 length: 14; clone size: .
CDR3 protein: CATSRGVRGYYNSPLHF; V gene: TRBV15; J gene: TRBJ1-6; CDR3 length: 17; clone size: .
CDR3 protein: CASSLQGSRELFF; V gene: TRBV7-3; J gene: TRBJ2-2; CDR3 length: 13; clone size: .
CDR3 protein: CASSPQYPQNYEQYF; V gene: TRBV4-2; J gene: TRBJ2-7; CDR3 length: 15; clone size: .
CDR3 protein: CASSHQTGSNQPQHF; V gene: TRBV4-1; J gene: TRBJ1-5; CDR3 length: 15; clone size: .
CDR3 protein: CSAKSTGANTGELFF; V gene: TRBV29-1; J gene: TRBJ2-2; CDR3 length: 15; clone size: few
CDR3 protein: CASSLAGQGAPSTDTQYF; V gene: TRBV11-2; J gene: TRBJ2-3; CDR3 length: 18; clone size: .
CDR3 protein: CASSLGLASTDTQYF; V gene: TRBV7-8; J gene: TRBJ2-3; CDR3 length: 15; clone size: .
CDR3 protein: CASSQDIRDRAFYEQYF; V gene: TRBV3-1/TRBV3-2; J gene: TRBJ2-7; CDR3 length: 17; clone size: few
CDR3 protein: CASSTGDLPAPLHF; V gene: TRBV19; J gene: TRBJ1-6; CDR3 length: 14; clone size: .
CDR3 protein: CASSKEGAGSDTQYF; V gene: TRBV3-1/TRBV3-2; J gene: TRBJ2-3; CDR3 length: 15; clone size: .
CDR3 protein: CASSDFGRNTGELFF; V gene: TRBV25-1; J gene: TRBJ2-2; CDR3 length: 15; clone size: .
CDR3 protein: CATSDLVPGTHQETQYF; V gene: TRBV24-1; J gene: TRBJ2-5; CDR3 length: 17; clone size: .
CDR3 protein: CAPGLGEKLFF; V gene: TRBV15; J gene: TRBJ1-4; CDR3 length: 11; clone size: .
CDR3 protein: CASSYPTGTSGASSYEQYF; V gene: TRBV6-2/TRBV6-3; J gene: TRBJ2-7; CDR3 length: 19; clone size: .
CDR3 protein: CAIRASLGLAGATDTQYF; V gene: TRBV10-3; J gene: TRBJ2-3; CDR3 length: 18; clone size: .
CDR3 protein: CASSQVRSGGANEQFF; V gene: TRBV3-1/TRBV3-2; J gene: TRBJ2-1; CDR3 length: 16; clone size: once
CDR3 protein: CASSFGGSRVDKNIQYF; V gene: TRBV5-1; J gene: TRBJ2-4; CDR3 length: 17; clone size: .
CDR3 protein: CASNLFLNSQRNNSGANVLTF; V gene: TRBV10-2; J gene: TRBJ2-6; CDR3 length: 21; clone size: .
CDR3 protein: CASRPRGSLGTDRDGYTF; V gene: TRBV10-1; J gene: TRBJ1-2; CDR3 length: 18; clone size: .
CDR3 protein: CASSYDRDHYGYTF; V gene: TRBV6-5; J gene: TRBJ1-2; CDR3 length: 14; clone size: .
CDR3 protein: CASSEDRALDAQYF; V gene: TRBV5-1; J gene: TRBJ2-3; CDR3 length: 14; clone size: once